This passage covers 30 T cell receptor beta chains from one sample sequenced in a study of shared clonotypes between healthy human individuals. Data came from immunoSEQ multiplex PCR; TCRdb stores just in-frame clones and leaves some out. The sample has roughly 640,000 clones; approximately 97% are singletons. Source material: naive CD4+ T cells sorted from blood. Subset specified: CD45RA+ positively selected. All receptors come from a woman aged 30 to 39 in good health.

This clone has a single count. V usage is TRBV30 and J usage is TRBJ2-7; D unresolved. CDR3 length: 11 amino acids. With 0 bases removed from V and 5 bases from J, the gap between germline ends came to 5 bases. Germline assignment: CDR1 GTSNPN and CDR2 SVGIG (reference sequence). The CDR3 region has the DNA TGTGCCTGGAGTGTGAATAACGAGCAGTACTTC. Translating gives CAWSVNNEQYF.

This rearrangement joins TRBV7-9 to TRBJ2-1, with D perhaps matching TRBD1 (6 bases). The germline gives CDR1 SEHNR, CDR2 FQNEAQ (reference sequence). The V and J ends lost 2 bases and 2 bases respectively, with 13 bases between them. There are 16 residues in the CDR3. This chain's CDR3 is CASSLSAGAAYNEQFF. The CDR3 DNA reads TGTGCCAGCAGCTTAAGTGCAGGGGCAGCCTACAATGAGCAGTTCTTC.

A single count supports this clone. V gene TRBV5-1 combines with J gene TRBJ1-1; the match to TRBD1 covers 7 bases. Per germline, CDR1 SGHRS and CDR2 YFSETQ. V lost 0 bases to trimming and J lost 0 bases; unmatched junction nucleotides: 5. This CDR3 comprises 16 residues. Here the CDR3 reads CASSLARDRVNTEAFF. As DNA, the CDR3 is TGCGCCAGCAGCTTGGCCAGGGACAGAGTGAACACTGAAGCTTTCTTT.

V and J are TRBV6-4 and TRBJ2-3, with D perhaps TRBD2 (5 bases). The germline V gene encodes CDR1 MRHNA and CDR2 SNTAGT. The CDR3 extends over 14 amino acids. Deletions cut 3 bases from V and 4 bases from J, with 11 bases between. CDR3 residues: CASSEAAGSDTQYF. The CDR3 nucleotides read TGTGCCAGCAGTGAAGCGGCTGGATCAGATACGCAGTATTTT.

The CDR3 loop reads CASSSEESLSQETQYF. The CDR3 region has the DNA TGTGCCAGCAGTTCGGAAGAGTCTCTCTCTCAAGAGACCCAGTACTTC. The chain recombines TRBV28 with TRBJ2-5, with no clear D. This CDR3 spans 16 amino acids. V was shortened by 4 bases and J by 2 bases, with 17 bases between the two germline ends. The germline gives CDR1 MDHEN, CDR2 SYDVKM.

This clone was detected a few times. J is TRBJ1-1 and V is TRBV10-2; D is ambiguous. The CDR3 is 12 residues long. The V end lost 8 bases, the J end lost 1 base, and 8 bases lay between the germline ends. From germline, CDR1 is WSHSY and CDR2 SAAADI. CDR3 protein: CASGWTNTEAFF. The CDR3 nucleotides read TGCGCCAGCGGGTGGACGAACACTGAAGCTTTCTTT.

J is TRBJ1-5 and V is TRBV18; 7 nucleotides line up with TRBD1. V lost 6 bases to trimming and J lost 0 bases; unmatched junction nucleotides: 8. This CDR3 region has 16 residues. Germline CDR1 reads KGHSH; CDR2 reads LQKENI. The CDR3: CASSPGQAFSNQPQHF. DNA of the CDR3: TGTGCCAGCTCCCCCGGACAGGCCTTTAGCAATCAGCCCCAGCATTTT. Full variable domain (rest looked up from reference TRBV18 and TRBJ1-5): NAGVMQNPRHLVRRRGQEARLRCSPMKGHSHVYWYRQLPEEGLKFMVYLQKENIIDESGMPKERFSAEFPKEGPSILRIQQVVRGDSAAYFCASSPGQAFSNQPQHFGDGTRLSIL.

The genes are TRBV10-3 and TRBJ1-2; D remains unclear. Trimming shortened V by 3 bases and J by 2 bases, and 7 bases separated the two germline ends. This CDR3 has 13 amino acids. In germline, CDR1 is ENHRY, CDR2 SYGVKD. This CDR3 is CAISDDGNYGYTF. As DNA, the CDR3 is TGTGCCATCAGTGATGACGGCAACTATGGCTACACCTTC.

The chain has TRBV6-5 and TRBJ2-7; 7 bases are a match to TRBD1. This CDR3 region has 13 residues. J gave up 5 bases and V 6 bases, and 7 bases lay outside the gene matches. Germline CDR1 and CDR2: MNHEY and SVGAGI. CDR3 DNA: TGTGCCAGCAGCCCCAGGGGGAAGGACGAGCAGTACTTC. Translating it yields CASSPRGKDEQYF.

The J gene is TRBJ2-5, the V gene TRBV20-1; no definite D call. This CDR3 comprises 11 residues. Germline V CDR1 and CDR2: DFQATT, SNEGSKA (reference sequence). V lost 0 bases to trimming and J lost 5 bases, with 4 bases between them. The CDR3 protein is CSARDFETQYF. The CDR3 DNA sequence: TGCAGTGCTAGAGATTTTGAGACCCAGTACTTC.

The CDR3 sequence: CASLAGGPEGANVLTF. Here the CDR3 DNA reads TGTGCCAGTCTAGCGGGAGGGCCTGAGGGGGCCAACGTCCTGACTTTC. V usage is TRBV27 and J usage is TRBJ2-6; 12 nucleotides line up with TRBD2. V lost 9 bases and J lost 4; bases outside the gene matches: 7. The CDR3 totals 16 residues. Germline assignment: CDR1 MNHEY and CDR2 SMNVEV (reference sequence). The complete variable domain, with remaining parts taken from reference TRBV27 and TRBJ2-6, reads EAQVTQNPRYLITVTGKKLTVTCSQNMNHEYMSWYRQDPGLGLRQIYYSMNVEVTDKGDVPEGYKVSRKEKRNFPLILESPSPNQTSLYFCASLAGGPEGANVLTFGAGSRLTVL.

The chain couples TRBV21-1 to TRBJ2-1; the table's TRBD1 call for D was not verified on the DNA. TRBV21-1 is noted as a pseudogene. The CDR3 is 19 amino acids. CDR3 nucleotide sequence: TGTGCCAGCAGTTATAATGGGGCAGGGGGCAGCGCGATGAACAATGAGCAGTTCTTC. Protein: CASSYNGAGGSAMNNEQFF.

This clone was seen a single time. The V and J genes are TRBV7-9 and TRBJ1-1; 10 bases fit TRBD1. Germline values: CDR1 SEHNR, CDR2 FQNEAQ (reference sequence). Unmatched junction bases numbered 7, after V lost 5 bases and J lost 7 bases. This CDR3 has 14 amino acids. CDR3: CASSLGTGVNEAFF. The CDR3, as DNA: TGTGCCAGCAGCCTTGGGACAGGGGTCAATGAAGCTTTCTTT.

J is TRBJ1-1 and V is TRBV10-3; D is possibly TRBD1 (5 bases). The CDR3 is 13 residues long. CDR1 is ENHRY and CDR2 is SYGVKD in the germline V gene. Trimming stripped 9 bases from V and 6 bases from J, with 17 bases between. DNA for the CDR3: TGTGCCATTCAGCAGGGTTTCCTCGCTGAAGCTTTCTTT. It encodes CAIQQGFLAEAFF.

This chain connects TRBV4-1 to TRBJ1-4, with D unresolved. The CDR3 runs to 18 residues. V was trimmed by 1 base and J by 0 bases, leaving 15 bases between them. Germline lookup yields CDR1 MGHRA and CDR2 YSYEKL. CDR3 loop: CASSQGVVAVATNEKLFF. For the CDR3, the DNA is TGCGCCAGCAGCCAAGGCGTCGTGGCGGTCGCAACTAATGAAAAACTGTTTTTT.

The CDR3 sequence: CATSQEGGETQYF. CDR3 DNA sequence: TGTGCCACCAGCCAGGAGGGCGGTGAGACCCAGTACTTC. The rearrangement uses TRBV15 and TRBJ2-5; maybe TRBD2 (6 bases). Trimming cost V 5 bases and J 5 bases, with 12 bases left between them. The CDR3 is 13 residues long. Germline lookup yields CDR1 LNHNV and CDR2 YYDKDF (reference sequence).

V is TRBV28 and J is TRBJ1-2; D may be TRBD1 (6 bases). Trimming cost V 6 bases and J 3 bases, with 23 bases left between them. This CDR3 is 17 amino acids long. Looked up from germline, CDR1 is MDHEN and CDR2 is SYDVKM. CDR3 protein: CASRPGHGRISDYGYTF. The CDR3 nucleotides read TGTGCCAGCAGACCGGGACACGGACGTATAAGTGACTATGGCTACACCTTC.

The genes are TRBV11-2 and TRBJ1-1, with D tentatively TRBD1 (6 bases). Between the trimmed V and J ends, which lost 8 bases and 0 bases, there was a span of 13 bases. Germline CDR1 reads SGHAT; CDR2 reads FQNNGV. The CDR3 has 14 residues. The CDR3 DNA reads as TGTGCCAGCTTAACCAGGGGAGTGAACACTGAAGCTTTCTTT. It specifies CASLTRGVNTEAFF.

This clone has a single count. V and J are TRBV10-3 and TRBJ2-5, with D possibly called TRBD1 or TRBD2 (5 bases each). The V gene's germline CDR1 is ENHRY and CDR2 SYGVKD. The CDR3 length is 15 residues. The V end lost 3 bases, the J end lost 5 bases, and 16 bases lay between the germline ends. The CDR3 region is CAISDRDLGVETQYF. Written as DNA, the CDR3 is TGTGCCATCAGTGACCGGGACCTAGGGGTGGAGACCCAGTACTTC.

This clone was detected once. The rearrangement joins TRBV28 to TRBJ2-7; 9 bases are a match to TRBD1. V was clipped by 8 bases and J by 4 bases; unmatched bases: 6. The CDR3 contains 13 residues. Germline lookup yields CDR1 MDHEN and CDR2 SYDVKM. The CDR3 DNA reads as TGTGCCAGCCACGGACAGGGGAGGTACGAGCAGTACTTC. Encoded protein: CASHGQGRYEQYF. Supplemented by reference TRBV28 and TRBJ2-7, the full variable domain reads DVKVTQSSRYLVKRTGEKVFLECVQDMDHENMFWYRQDPGLGLRLIYFSYDVKMKEKGDIPEGYSVSREKKERFSLILESASTNQTSMYLCASHGQGRYEQYFGPGTRLTVT.

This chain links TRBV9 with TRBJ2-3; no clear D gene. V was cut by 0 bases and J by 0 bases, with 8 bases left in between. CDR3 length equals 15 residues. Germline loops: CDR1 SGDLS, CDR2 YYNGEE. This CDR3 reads CASSVDHGSTDTQYF. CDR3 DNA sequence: TGTGCCAGCAGCGTAGATCATGGAAGCACAGATACGCAGTATTTT.

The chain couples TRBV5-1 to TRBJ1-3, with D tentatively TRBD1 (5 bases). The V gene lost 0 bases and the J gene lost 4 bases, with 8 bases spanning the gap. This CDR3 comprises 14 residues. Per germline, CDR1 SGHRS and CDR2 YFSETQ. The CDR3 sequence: CASSLDRRGNTIYF. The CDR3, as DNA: TGCGCCAGCAGCTTGGACAGGAGGGGAAACACCATATATTTT.

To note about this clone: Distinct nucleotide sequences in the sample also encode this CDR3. CDR3 bases: TGTGCCAGCAGATCAGACAGGGGATCCTACAATGAGCAGTTCTTC. Protein product: CASRSDRGSYNEQFF. The rearrangement links TRBV6-5 to TRBJ2-1, with 8 bases matching TRBD1. This CDR3 is built from 15 residues. Trimming removed 6 bases from V and 1 base from J; junction bases left unmatched: 5. Germline values: CDR1 MNHEY, CDR2 SVGAGI.

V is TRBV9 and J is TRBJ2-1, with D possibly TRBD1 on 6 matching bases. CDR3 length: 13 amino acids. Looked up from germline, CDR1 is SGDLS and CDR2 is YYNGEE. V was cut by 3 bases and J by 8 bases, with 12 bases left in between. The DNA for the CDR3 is TGTGCCAGCAGCGCCTGGCCAGGGGATGAGCAGTTCTTC. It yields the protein CASSAWPGDEQFF.

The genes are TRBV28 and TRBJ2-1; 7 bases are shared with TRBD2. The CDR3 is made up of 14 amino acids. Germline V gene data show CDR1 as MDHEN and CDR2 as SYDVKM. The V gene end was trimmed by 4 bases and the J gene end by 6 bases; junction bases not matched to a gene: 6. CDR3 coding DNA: TGTGCCAGCAGTTGGGAGGGCCTTTCCAATGAGCAGTTCTTC. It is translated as CASSWEGLSNEQFF.

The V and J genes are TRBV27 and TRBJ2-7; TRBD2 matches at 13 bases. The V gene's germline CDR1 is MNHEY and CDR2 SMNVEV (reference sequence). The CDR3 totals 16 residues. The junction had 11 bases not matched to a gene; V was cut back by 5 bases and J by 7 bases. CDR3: CASSTRTSGGPGEQYF. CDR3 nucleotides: TGTGCCAGCAGTACCCGGACTAGCGGGGGTCCGGGGGAGCAGTACTTC.

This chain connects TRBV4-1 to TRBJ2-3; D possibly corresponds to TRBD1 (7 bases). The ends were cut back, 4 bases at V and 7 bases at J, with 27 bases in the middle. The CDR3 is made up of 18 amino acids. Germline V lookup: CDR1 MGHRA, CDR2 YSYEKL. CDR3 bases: TGCGCCAGCAGCCGTCCCCTCGTGGACAGGAGGGAAAGGAATACGCAGTATTTT. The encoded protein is CASSRPLVDRRERNTQYF.

CDR3 region: CASSFLPGTGGTQETQYF. In nucleotides, the CDR3 is TGCGCCAGCAGCTTTCTCCCGGGGACAGGGGGGACCCAAGAGACCCAGTACTTC. The genes are TRBV5-1 and TRBJ2-5; TRBD1 matches 11 bases. Unmatched junction bases numbered 10, after V lost 2 bases and J lost 1 base. This CDR3 comprises 18 residues. Germline CDR1 SGHRS, CDR2 YFSETQ. The entire variable domain, with the rest obtained from reference TRBV5-1 and TRBJ2-5, is as follows: KAGVTQTPRYLIKTRGQQVTLSCSPISGHRSVSWYQQTPGQGLQFLFEYFSETQRNKGNFPGRFSGRQFSNSRSEMNVSTLELGDSALYLCASSFLPGTGGTQETQYFGPGTRLLVL.

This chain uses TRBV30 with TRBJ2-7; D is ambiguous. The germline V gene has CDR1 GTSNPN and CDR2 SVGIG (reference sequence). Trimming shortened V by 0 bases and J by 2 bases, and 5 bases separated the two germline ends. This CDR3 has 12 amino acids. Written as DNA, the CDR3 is TGTGCCTGGAGTGTACCGGCCTACGAGCAGTACTTC. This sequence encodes CAWSVPAYEQYF.

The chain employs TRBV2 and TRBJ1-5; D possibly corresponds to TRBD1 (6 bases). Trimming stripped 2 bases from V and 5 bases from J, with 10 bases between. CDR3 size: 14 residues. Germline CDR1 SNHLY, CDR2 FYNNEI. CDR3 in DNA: TGTGCCAGCAGTGAAAACAGGGAGGATCAGCCCCAGCATTTT. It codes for CASSENREDQPQHF.